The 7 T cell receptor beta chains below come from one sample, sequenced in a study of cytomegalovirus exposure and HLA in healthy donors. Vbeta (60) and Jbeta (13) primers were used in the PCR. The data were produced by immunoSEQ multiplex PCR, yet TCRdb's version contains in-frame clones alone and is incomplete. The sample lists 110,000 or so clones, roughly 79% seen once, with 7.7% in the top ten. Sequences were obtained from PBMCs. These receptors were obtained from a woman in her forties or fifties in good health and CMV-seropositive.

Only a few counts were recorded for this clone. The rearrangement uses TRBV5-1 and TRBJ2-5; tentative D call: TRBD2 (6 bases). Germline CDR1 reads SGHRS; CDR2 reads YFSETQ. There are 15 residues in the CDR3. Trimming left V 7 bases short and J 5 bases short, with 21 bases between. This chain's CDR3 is CASRRDGSAGETQYF. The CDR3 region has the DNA TGCGCCAGCCGCCGGGACGGCTCCGCGGGGGAGACCCAGTACTTC.

The CDR3 DNA reads as TGTGCCAGCAGCTTACTAGCGGGGGGGCTCGGGGAGCTGTTTTTT. This encodes CASSLLAGGLGELFF. The chain carries TRBV7-2 and TRBJ2-2; 12 bases are a match to TRBD2. The V gene's germline CDR1 is SGHTA and CDR2 FQGNSA. The V segment lost 2 bases and the J segment 7 bases; nucleotides outside the gene matches: 2. The length of the CDR3 is 15 residues.

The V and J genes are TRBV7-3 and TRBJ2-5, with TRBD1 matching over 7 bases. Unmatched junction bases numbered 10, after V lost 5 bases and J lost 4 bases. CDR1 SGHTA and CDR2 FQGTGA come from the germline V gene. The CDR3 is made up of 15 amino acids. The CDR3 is CASSPGTVGGETQYF. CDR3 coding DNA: TGTGCCAGCAGCCCCGGGACAGTCGGCGGAGAGACCCAGTACTTC.

Here the CDR3 reads CASSFGLAGASYEQYF. CDR3 DNA: TGTGCCAGCAGCTTTGGACTAGCGGGGGCCTCCTACGAGCAGTACTTC. The V and J genes are TRBV7-6 and TRBJ2-7; 13 bases fit TRBD2. CDR3 size: 16 residues. J was trimmed by 0 bases and V by 3 bases; bases with no gene match: 2. Germline V gene data show CDR1 as SGHVS and CDR2 as FNYEAQ.

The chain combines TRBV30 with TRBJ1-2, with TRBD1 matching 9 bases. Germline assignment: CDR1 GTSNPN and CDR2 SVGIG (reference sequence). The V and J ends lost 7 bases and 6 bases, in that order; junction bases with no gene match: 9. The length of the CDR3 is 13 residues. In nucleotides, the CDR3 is TGTGCCTTCTCCGGACAGGGGCAGGATGGCTACACCTTC. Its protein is CAFSGQGQDGYTF.

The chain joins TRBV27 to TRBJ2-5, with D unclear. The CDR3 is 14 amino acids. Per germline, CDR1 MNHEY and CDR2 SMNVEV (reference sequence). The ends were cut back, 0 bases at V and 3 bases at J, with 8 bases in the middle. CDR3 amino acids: CASSLSLNEETQYF. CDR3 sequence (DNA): TGTGCCAGCAGTTTATCGCTAAACGAAGAGACCCAGTACTTC.

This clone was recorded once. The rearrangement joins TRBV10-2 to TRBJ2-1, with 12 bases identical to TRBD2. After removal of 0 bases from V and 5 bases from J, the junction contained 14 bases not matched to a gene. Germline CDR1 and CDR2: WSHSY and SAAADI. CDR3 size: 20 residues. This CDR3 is CASSESGHPTSGRFDNEQFF. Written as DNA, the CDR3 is TGCGCCAGCAGTGAGTCGGGACACCCGACTAGCGGGAGATTCGACAATGAGCAGTTCTTC.